The 23 T cell receptor beta chains in this list originate from one sample, sequenced in a study of patients and donors after allogeneic stem cell transplantation. TCRdb re-called the RT-PCR reads through MiXCR, storing one row per CDR3 protein. The data show about a million distinct CDR3 sequences, with roughly 17% seen just once and around 6% held by the top ten. The sample consisted of blood, either unsorted or a sorted T cell fraction (not recorded which). Every receptor here comes from a human donor who was either an allogeneic HSCT recipient or a stem cell or donor lymphocyte infusion donor (not recorded which). It is not recorded whose cells these are; they may come from a transplant donor.

The chain joins TRBV19 to TRBJ2-5; a weak D match, TRBD1 (6 bases). Germline CDR1 reads LNHDA; CDR2 reads SQIVND (reference sequence). The V gene lost 1 base and the J gene lost 2 bases, with 14 bases spanning the gap. This CDR3 is 16 amino acids long. CDR3 amino acids: CASSIGGTQSQETQYF. Written as DNA, the CDR3 is TGTGCCAGTAGTATAGGAGGGACACAGAGTCAAGAGACCCAGTACTTC.

This clonotype was observed a handful of times. The CDR3 DNA reads TGCGCCAGCAGCCAGCAGACAAGAGGGGAGACCCAGTACTTC. The encoded protein is CASSQQTRGETQYF. The chain carries TRBV4-3 and TRBJ2-5, with D possibly being TRBD2 (5 bases). The ends were cut back, 3 bases at V and 5 bases at J, with 13 bases in the middle. The CDR3 loop spans 14 amino acids. Looked up from germline, CDR1 is LGHNA and CDR2 is YSLEER.

This clonotype was counted at least ten times. This chain links TRBV24-1 with TRBJ2-1; D unresolved. The germline gives CDR1 KGHDR, CDR2 SFDVKD. With 4 bases removed from V and 9 bases from J, the gap between germline ends came to 12 bases. The CDR3 loop spans 13 amino acids. The CDR3 DNA sequence: TGTGCCACCAGTGACGCTAGTGTCAGTGAGCAGTTCTTC. It yields the protein CATSDASVSEQFF.

J is TRBJ2-7 and V is TRBV20-1, with a tentative D call TRBD1 (7 bases). Deletions cut 6 bases from V and 3 bases from J, with 21 bases between. CDR1 and CDR2 (germline): DFQATT, SNEGSKA (reference sequence). The CDR3 totals 15 residues. As DNA, the CDR3 is TGCAGTGCCATCTGGCGGGGACAGTCCCTCTACGAGCAGTACTTC. As protein: CSAIWRGQSLYEQYF.

V usage is TRBV7-8 and J usage is TRBJ2-3; TRBD2 matches 14 bases. Germline CDR1 is SGHVS and CDR2 is FQNEAQ. The CDR3 is 17 residues long. V dropped 2 bases and J dropped 5; count of bases not matched to a gene: 6. CDR3: CASSLLGLAGGKDTQYF. The CDR3 DNA sequence: TGTGCCAGCAGCTTACTCGGACTAGCGGGGGGAAAAGATACGCAGTATTTT.

The genes are TRBV20-1 and TRBJ2-7, with 9 bases fitting TRBD2. The J segment lost 0 bases and the V segment lost 0 bases, leaving 0 bases of the junction unmatched. The germline gives CDR1 DFQATT, CDR2 SNEGSKA (reference sequence). The CDR3 contains 14 residues. The CDR3 nucleotides are TGCAGTGCTAGAGATAGCGGGAGCTCCTACGAGCAGTACTTC. This sequence encodes CSARDSGSSYEQYF.

This sequence joins TRBV20-1 and TRBJ1-5; 7 nucleotides match TRBD1. The junction had 6 bases not matched to a gene; V was cut back by 3 bases and J by 1 base. The CDR3 covers 15 residues. Germline V gives CDR1 DFQATT, CDR2 SNEGSKA (reference sequence). This chain's CDR3 is CSARVGGASNQPQHF. In nucleotides, the CDR3 is TGCAGTGCTAGGGTAGGGGGCGCGAGCAATCAGCCCCAGCATTTT.

The V gene is TRBV7-2, the J gene TRBJ2-5; D remains ambiguous. The CDR3 is made up of 14 amino acids. Per germline, CDR1 SGHTA and CDR2 FQGNSA. The V end lost 0 bases, the J end lost 3 bases, and 8 bases lay between the germline ends. The CDR3 nucleotides read TGTGCCAGCAGCTTAGCGCAAGCCGAAGAGACCCAGTACTTC. The encoded protein is CASSLAQAEETQYF.

This clonotype was recorded a few times. The chain has TRBV5-1 and TRBJ2-7; D is possibly TRBD1 or TRBD2 (6 bases each). Trimming shortened V by 2 bases and J by 6 bases, and 24 bases separated the two germline ends. This CDR3 is built from 17 residues. Germline CDR1 is SGHRS and CDR2 is YFSETQ. The chain's CDR3 is CASSFSAGHSTSVEQYF. As DNA, the CDR3 is TGCGCCAGCAGCTTTAGCGCGGGACATTCTACGAGTGTCGAGCAGTACTTC.

This clonotype has more than one count but fewer than ten. The CDR3 spells CASSGTGFGSPLHF. CDR3 DNA sequence: TGTGCCAGCAGTGGGACAGGGTTTGGTTCACCCCTCCACTTT. V and J are TRBV6-1 and TRBJ1-6; 8 nucleotides align to TRBD1. The germline V gene encodes CDR1 MNHNS and CDR2 SASEGT. With 4 bases clipped from V and 9 bases from J, the junction kept 5 bases outside the gene matches. The CDR3 is 14 amino acids.

V gene TRBV4-1 combines with J gene TRBJ2-7; 9 positions match TRBD2. V trimming: 3 bases; J trimming: 7 bases; junction bases outside the gene matches: 10. Germline V gene data show CDR1 as MGHRA and CDR2 as YSYEKL. The CDR3 extends over 15 amino acids. Here the CDR3 DNA reads TGCGCCAGCAGCCAGGATAGCGGGGGAATGGGGGAGCAGTACTTC. Translated, it gives CASSQDSGGMGEQYF.

The chain carries TRBV5-6 and TRBJ2-2; 10 bases fit TRBD1. CDR1 SGHDT and CDR2 YYEEEE come from the germline V gene. J was trimmed by 4 bases and V by 3 bases; bases with no gene match: 3. The CDR3 runs 15 residues. CDR3 bases: TGTGCCAGCAGCTGGGACAGGGGACGCACCGGGGAGCTGTTTTTT. Translation gives CASSWDRGRTGELFF.

This chain uses TRBV7-9 with TRBJ1-6, with D uncertain. Trimming removed 1 base at V and 8 bases at J, with 9 bases between. The germline gives CDR1 SEHNR, CDR2 FQNEAQ (reference sequence). The CDR3 totals 14 residues. CDR3 in DNA: TGTGCCAGCAGCTTAGAACACAGCGATTCACCCCTCCACTTT. This codes for CASSLEHSDSPLHF.

Only a few counts were recorded for this clonotype. This chain uses TRBV7-9 with TRBJ2-6; TRBD1 matches at 9 bases. Germline-derived CDR1 and CDR2 are SEHNR and FQNEAQ (reference sequence). The CDR3 contains 17 residues. Trimming cost V 5 bases and J 6 bases; bases outside gene matches: 11. The CDR3 here is CASSTTTGGAAANVLTF. The CDR3 nucleotides are TGTGCCAGCAGCACAACCACAGGGGGCGCTGCGGCCAACGTCCTGACTTTC.

This clonotype has more than one count but fewer than ten. The chain joins TRBV25-1 to TRBJ1-4, with unresolved D. The V end lost 1 base, the J end lost 10 bases, and 16 bases lay between the germline ends. The germline CDR1 and CDR2 sequences are MGHDK and SYGVNS. The CDR3 is made up of 15 amino acids. The CDR3 bases are TGTGCCAGCAGTGAATCCTTCGGAGGGAGCGGAAAACTGTTTTTT. Its protein product is CASSESFGGSGKLFF. The whole variable domain, remainder taken from reference TRBV25-1 and TRBJ1-4, is EADIYQTPRYLVIGTGKKITLECSQTMGHDKMYWYQQDPGMELHLIHYSYGVNSTEKGDLSSESTVSRIRTEHFPLTLESARPSHTSQYLCASSESFGGSGKLFFGSGTQLSVL.

With regard to this clonotype: At one end, the junction sequence differs from germline, possibly due to a read error. V usage is TRBV5-6 and J usage is TRBJ2-5; D assignment may be TRBD1 or TRBD2 (5 bases each). Germline values: CDR1 SGHDT, CDR2 YYEEEE. This CDR3 has 13 amino acids. The CDR3 DNA is TGTGCCAGCATCATCCGGGACCAAGAGAGCCAGTACTTC. Its protein is CASIIRDQESQYF.

V usage is TRBV3-1 and J usage is TRBJ2-7; no reliable D call. Trimming took off 1 base at V and 4 bases at J, with 5 bases between the two ends. The CDR3 is made up of 12 amino acids. In germline, CDR1 is LGHDT, CDR2 YNNKEL (reference sequence). CDR3 region: CASSQVQYEQYF. CDR3 in DNA: TGTGCCAGCAGCCAAGTCCAGTACGAGCAGTACTTC.

This clonotype came up a few times. CDR3 sequence reads: CASSLFWPPKNYGYTF. The CDR3 region has the DNA TGTGCCAGCAGTTTATTTTGGCCCCCGAAGAACTATGGCTACACCTTC. The chain uses TRBV12-3 or TRBV12-4 and TRBJ1-2; D unclear. Trimming left V 2 bases short and J 2 bases short, with 15 bases between. This CDR3 is 16 amino acids long.

V and J are TRBV10-3 and TRBJ2-5; D is undetermined. The CDR3 runs 12 residues. V was clipped by 8 bases and J by 7 bases, with 14 bases between them. Germline loops: CDR1 ENHRY, CDR2 SYGVKD. CDR3 DNA sequence: TGTGCCATCTCGGGCCCGGGTGGGACCCAGTACTTC. Translating it yields CAISGPGGTQYF.

This clonotype was detected only a few times. The rearrangement uses TRBV6-2 or TRBV6-3 and TRBJ1-5; D uncertain. The V end was cut by 2 bases, the J end by 0 bases, with 11 bases between. The CDR3 consists of 16 residues. CDR1 MNHEY and CDR2 SVGEGT come from the germline V gene. CDR3 protein: CASSYESEYSNQPQHF. CDR3 coding DNA: TGTGCCAGCAGTTACGAGTCGGAGTATAGCAATCAGCCCCAGCATTTT.

This chain uses TRBV9 with TRBJ2-3; 8 nucleotides align to TRBD2. Germline loops: CDR1 SGDLS, CDR2 YYNGEE. The CDR3 is 17 amino acids. Trimming took 4 bases from V and 1 from J; bases not matched to a gene: 11. As DNA, the CDR3 is TGTGCCAGCAGCCCGACCGGGTTGCGGGGGGGCACAGATACGCAGTATTTT. Residues: CASSPTGLRGGTDTQYF.

The chain combines TRBV3-1 with TRBJ2-7, with a weak D call TRBD2 (6 bases). Germline CDR1 and CDR2: LGHDT and YNNKEL (reference sequence). The CDR3 runs to 14 residues. V dropped 6 bases and J dropped 0 bases, with 12 bases sitting between them. The CDR3 DNA follows: TGTGCCAGCAGTCGCGTGACTAGCTCCTACGAGCAGTACTTC. Its protein product is CASSRVTSSYEQYF.

This clonotype was detected a few times. The CDR3 loop is CASKLDSQETQYF. Here the CDR3 DNA reads TGTGCCAGCAAGTTGGACAGCCAAGAGACCCAGTACTTC. The chain recombines TRBV27 with TRBJ2-5; maybe TRBD1 (6 bases). Deletions cut 7 bases from V and 1 base from J, with 10 bases between. Germline values: CDR1 MNHEY, CDR2 SMNVEV (reference sequence). The CDR3 covers 13 residues.